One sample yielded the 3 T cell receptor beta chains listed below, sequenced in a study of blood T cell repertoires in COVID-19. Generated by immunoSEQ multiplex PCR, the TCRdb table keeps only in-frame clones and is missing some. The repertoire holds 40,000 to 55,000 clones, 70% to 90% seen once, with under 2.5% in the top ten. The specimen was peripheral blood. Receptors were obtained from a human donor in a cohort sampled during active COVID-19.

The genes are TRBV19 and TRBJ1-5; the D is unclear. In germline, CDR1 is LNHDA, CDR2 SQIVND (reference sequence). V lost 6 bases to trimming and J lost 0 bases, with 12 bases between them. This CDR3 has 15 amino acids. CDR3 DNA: TGTGCCAGTAGGATGAGTCTTTATAGCAATCAGCCCCAGCATTTT. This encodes CASRMSLYSNQPQHF.

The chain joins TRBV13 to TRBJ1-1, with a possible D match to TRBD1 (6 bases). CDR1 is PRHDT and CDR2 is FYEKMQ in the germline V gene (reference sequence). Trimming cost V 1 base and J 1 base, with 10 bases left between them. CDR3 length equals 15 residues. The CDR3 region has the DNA TGTGCCAGCAGCTTAGAGGGACACCGGAACACTGAAGCTTTCTTT. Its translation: CASSLEGHRNTEAFF.

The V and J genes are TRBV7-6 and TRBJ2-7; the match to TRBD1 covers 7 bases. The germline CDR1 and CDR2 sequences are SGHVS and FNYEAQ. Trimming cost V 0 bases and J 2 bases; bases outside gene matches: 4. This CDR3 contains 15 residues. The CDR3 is CASSLAPGQTYEQYF. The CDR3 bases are TGTGCCAGCAGCTTAGCGCCGGGACAGACCTACGAGCAGTACTTC.